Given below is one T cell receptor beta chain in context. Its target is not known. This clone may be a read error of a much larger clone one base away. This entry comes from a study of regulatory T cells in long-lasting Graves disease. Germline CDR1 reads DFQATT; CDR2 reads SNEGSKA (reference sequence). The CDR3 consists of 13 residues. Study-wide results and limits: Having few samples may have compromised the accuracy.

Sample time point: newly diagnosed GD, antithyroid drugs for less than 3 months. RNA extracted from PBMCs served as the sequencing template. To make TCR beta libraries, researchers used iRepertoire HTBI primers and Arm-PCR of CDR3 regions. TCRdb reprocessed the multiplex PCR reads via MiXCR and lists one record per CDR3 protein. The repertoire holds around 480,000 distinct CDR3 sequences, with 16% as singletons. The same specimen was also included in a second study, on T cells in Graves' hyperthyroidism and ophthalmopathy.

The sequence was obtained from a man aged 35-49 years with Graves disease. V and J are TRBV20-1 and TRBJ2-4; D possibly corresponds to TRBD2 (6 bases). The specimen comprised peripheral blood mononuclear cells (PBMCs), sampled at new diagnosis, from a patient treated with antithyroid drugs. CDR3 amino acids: CGASFGSKNIQYF. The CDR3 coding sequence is TGCGGTGCTAGTTTCGGGAGCAAAAACATTCAGTACTTC.